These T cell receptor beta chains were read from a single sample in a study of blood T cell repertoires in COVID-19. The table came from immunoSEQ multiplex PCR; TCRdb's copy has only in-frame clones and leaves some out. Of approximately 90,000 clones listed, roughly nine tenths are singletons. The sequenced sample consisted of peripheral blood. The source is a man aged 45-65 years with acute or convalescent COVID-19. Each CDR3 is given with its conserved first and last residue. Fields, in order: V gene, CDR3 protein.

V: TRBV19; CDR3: CASSMGLAGNEQFF
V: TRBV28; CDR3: CASRPTGGLSGTNEKLFF
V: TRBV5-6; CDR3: CASSTTGPGNTIYF
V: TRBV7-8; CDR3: CASSPWVGEETQYF
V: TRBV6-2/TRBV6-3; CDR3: CASTYDRVAEAFF
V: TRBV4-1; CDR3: CASRLRTGGNSPLHF
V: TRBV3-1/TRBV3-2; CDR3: CASSQGVSSYEQYF
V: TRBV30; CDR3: CAWRPAGARDTQYF
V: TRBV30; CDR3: CAWSRGETQYF
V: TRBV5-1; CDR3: CASSAGLGVGTQYF
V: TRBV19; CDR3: CASNQNSYGYTF
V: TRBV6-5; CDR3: CASNPQRGKGTQYF
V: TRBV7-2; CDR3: CASSRRSFGSGQFF
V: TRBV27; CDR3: CASSFTGTGVEKLFF
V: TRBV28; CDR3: CASSTGPANYGYTF
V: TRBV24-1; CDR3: CATGRGQNNEQFF
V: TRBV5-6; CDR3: CASSLSEAEAFF
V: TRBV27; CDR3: CASSAQQGAWQPQHF
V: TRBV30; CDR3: CARQTWTADTQYF
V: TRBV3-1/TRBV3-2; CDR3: CASSHDNSGNTIYF
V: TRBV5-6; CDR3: CASSLGQGNEKLFF
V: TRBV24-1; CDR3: CATSLAEAFF
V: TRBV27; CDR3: CASSLGDNLYNEQFF
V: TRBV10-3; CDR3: CAIRDNDYGYTF
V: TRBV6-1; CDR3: CASSRSRDRGEPQHF
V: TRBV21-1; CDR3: CASSKWDPGGGYTF
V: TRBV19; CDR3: CASSIGPPGDTEAFF
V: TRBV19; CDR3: CASSMAQRGYTDTQYF
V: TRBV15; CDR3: CATSAQFGLASSSNEQFF
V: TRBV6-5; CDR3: CASSFLNSPLHF
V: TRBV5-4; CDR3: CASSHPTSGQETQYF